The 17 T cell receptor beta chains below come from one sample, sequenced in a study of cytomegalovirus exposure and HLA in healthy donors (dated by TCRdb to the late 2010s). Library prep was done by the immunoSEQ multiplex PCR assay. The multiplex PCR relied on a mix of 60 forward primers for TCR Vbeta segments and 13 reverse primers for TCR Jbeta segments. Drawn from immuneACCESS, this table holds only the in-frame rearrangements with V and J called that TCRdb kept. Clones are partly lost; checked studies trace under half to an unresolved V gene and leave the rest unexplained. The sample data list about 120,000 clones, and 70% to 80% of these were observed just once. The ten top clones hold more than 1.5% of the sample. Sequencing was done on a sample of PBMCs. These receptors were obtained from a woman aged 18 to 35 in good health and CMV-seronegative.

This rearrangement joins TRBV19 to TRBJ1-2, with D perhaps TRBD1 (6 bases). The CDR3 has 13 amino acids. Trimming removed 9 bases from V and 4 bases from J, with 15 bases in between. Germline V CDR1 and CDR2: LNHDA, SQIVND (reference sequence). The CDR3 region is CASQGQGFYGYTF. The CDR3 DNA is TGTGCCAGCCAGGGCCAGGGGTTCTATGGCTACACCTTC.

V usage is TRBV30 and J usage is TRBJ2-7; D gene ambiguous. The CDR3 sequence is 14 residues long. The germline V gene has CDR1 GTSNPN and CDR2 SVGIG (reference sequence). Between the trimmed V and J ends, which lost 1 base and 3 bases, there was a span of 13 bases. The CDR3 loop reads CAWSDPRRGYEQYF. In DNA form, the CDR3 reads TGTGCCTGGAGTGACCCCCGCCGCGGCTACGAGCAGTACTTC.

The chain employs TRBV5-1 and TRBJ1-1; TRBD1 might be the D (6 bases). Between the trimmed V and J ends, which lost 4 bases and 7 bases, there was a span of 14 bases. Germline V gene sequence: CDR1 SGHRS, CDR2 YFSETQ. This CDR3 has 13 amino acids. CDR3 protein: CASSRTDQGEAFF. The CDR3 coding sequence is TGCGCCAGCAGCCGGACAGACCAGGGTGAAGCTTTCTTT. Full variable domain (rest looked up from reference TRBV5-1 and TRBJ1-1): KAGVTQTPRYLIKTRGQQVTLSCSPISGHRSVSWYQQTPGQGLQFLFEYFSETQRNKGNFPGRFSGRQFSNSRSEMNVSTLELGDSALYLCASSRTDQGEAFFGQGTRLTVV.

This clone has a handful of counts. The rearrangement links TRBV7-9 to TRBJ1-2; tentative D call: TRBD1 (6 bases). From germline, CDR1 is SEHNR and CDR2 FQNEAQ (reference sequence). The CDR3 is 12 residues long. Trimming shortened V by 5 bases and J by 6 bases, and 10 bases separated the two germline ends. The CDR3 loop reads CASSETGNGYTF. Written as DNA, the CDR3 is TGTGCCAGCAGCGAAACAGGGAATGGCTACACCTTC.

This chain's CDR3 is CASSQDGQGAYEQYF. CDR3 bases: TGTGCCAGCAGTCAGGACGGACAGGGTGCCTACGAGCAGTACTTC. The chain uses TRBV27 and TRBJ2-7, with TRBD1 matching over 8 bases. The CDR3 has 15 amino acids. V shed 5 bases and J 2 bases; nucleotides not matched to a gene: 8. Germline loops: CDR1 MNHEY, CDR2 SMNVEV (reference sequence).

This rearrangement joins TRBV2 to TRBJ1-1, with TRBD1 as a possible D gene (6 bases). The V and J ends lost 4 bases and 5 bases respectively, with 11 bases between them. Per germline, CDR1 SNHLY and CDR2 FYNNEI. The CDR3 loop spans 13 amino acids. CDR3 loop: CASSVRGGTEAFF. Written as DNA, the CDR3 is TGTGCCAGCAGTGTCAGGGGAGGGACTGAAGCTTTCTTT.

In its sample, this clone was seen a few times. This chain connects TRBV2 to TRBJ2-2; D ambiguous. The germline gives CDR1 SNHLY, CDR2 FYNNEI. The CDR3 sequence is 14 residues long. V shed 6 bases and J shed 1 base, with 9 bases lying between them. The CDR3 here is CASSLQKNTGELFF. In nucleotides, the CDR3 is TGTGCCAGCAGCCTACAGAAGAACACCGGGGAGCTGTTTTTT.

The CDR3 DNA sequence: TGTGCCTGGGGCGGGAACTACAATGAGCAGTTCTTC. Translation: CAWGGNYNEQFF. This chain links TRBV30 with TRBJ2-1; D may be TRBD2 (6 bases). Germline CDR1 reads GTSNPN; CDR2 reads SVGIG (reference sequence). This CDR3 contains 12 residues. Trimming took off 5 bases at V and 3 bases at J, with 8 bases between the two ends.

The chain couples TRBV27 to TRBJ1-5, with D perhaps matching TRBD1 (6 bases). In germline, CDR1 is MNHEY, CDR2 SMNVEV (reference sequence). CDR3 length equals 13 residues. With 4 bases removed from V and 2 bases from J, the gap between germline ends came to 6 bases. CDR3 loop: CASSWTGNQPQHF. DNA for the CDR3: TGTGCCAGCAGTTGGACAGGCAATCAGCCCCAGCATTTT.

The V and J genes are TRBV27 and TRBJ1-4; D is ambiguous. Germline values: CDR1 MNHEY, CDR2 SMNVEV (reference sequence). This CDR3 has 15 amino acids. Between the trimmed V and J ends, which lost 0 bases and 4 bases, there was a span of 9 bases. DNA of the CDR3: TGTGCCAGCAGTTTATCCCCCGGTCTTAATGAAAAACTGTTTTTT. Amino acid sequence: CASSLSPGLNEKLFF. Full variable domain (missing parts from reference TRBV27 and TRBJ1-4): EAQVTQNPRYLITVTGKKLTVTCSQNMNHEYMSWYRQDPGLGLRQIYYSMNVEVTDKGDVPEGYKVSRKEKRNFPLILESPSPNQTSLYFCASSLSPGLNEKLFFGSGTQLSVL.

This clone was observed a few times. The rearrangement links TRBV7-9 to TRBJ2-3; D is possibly TRBD1 (6 bases). Germline V CDR1 and CDR2: SEHNR, FQNEAQ (reference sequence). The V end was cut by 8 bases, the J end by 1 base, with 10 bases between. The CDR3 has 13 amino acids. The CDR3 loop reads CASHRQGTDTQYF. In DNA, the CDR3 is TGTGCCAGCCACCGACAGGGCACAGATACGCAGTATTTT.

The rearrangement joins TRBV6-5 to TRBJ2-2, with no clear D. Germline lookup yields CDR1 MNHEY and CDR2 SVGAGI. V was shortened by 4 bases and J by 7 bases, with 7 bases between the two germline ends. CDR3 length equals 12 residues. The CDR3 region is CASSWSNGELFF. CDR3 DNA sequence: TGTGCCAGCAGTTGGTCTAACGGGGAGCTGTTTTTT.

This clone was picked up a small number of times. The chain is built from TRBV5-4 and TRBJ1-4; a possible D gene is TRBD1 (6 bases). V was shortened by 4 bases and J by 4 bases, with 14 bases between the two germline ends. Germline CDR1 and CDR2: SGHNT and YYREEE (reference sequence). CDR3 length: 15 residues. The CDR3 region is CASSEMDSDNEKLFF. The DNA of the CDR3 is TGTGCCAGCAGCGAGATGGACAGTGATAATGAAAAACTGTTTTTT.

V is TRBV5-8 and J is TRBJ1-2; D unresolved. Trimming pared 5 bases from V and 2 bases from J, leaving 10 bases between. The CDR3 is 13 residues long. The V gene's germline CDR1 is SGHTS and CDR2 YDEGEE. CDR3 protein: CASRDDKNYGYTF. CDR3 DNA: TGTGCCAGCAGAGATGACAAGAACTATGGCTACACCTTC.

The chain couples TRBV6-5 to TRBJ1-2, with 10 bases that match TRBD1. Per germline, CDR1 MNHEY and CDR2 SVGAGI. Unmatched junction bases numbered 9, after V lost 5 bases and J lost 6 bases. The CDR3 has 15 residues. The CDR3 region has the DNA TGTGCCAGCAGTCCGACAGGGGGCCGTAATAATGGCTACACCTTC. It translates to CASSPTGGRNNGYTF.

This rearrangement joins TRBV7-9 to TRBJ2-7; D not certain. V dropped 2 bases and J dropped 7 bases, with 15 bases sitting between them. Per the germline V gene, CDR1 is SEHNR and CDR2 is FQNEAQ (reference sequence). The CDR3 consists of 14 residues. The CDR3 DNA reads TGTGCCAGCAGCTTAATCAGTGCCCACCCGGAGCAGTACTTC. Protein product: CASSLISAHPEQYF.

Regarding this clone: Other DNA sequences within the sample encode an identical CDR3. V is TRBV28 and J is TRBJ1-1; 8 positions match TRBD1. Germline-derived CDR1 and CDR2 are MDHEN and SYDVKM. CDR3 length: 13 amino acids. Germline trimming cut 2 bases from V and 5 bases from J; bases unmatched to any gene: 1. The CDR3: CASSLTGGTEAFF. For the CDR3, the DNA is TGTGCCAGCAGTTTAACAGGGGGAACTGAAGCTTTCTTT.